This T cell receptor beta chain was sequenced in a study of cytomegalovirus exposure and HLA in healthy donors. Study-wide context: Within the Caucasian-associated ancestry cluster were 81% of the approximately 370 genotyped donors.

Study results and limitations: Common viral pathogens were later found to be apparently linked to several of the most significant clusters.

This CDR3 has 12 amino acids. Losses at the gene ends were 6 bases for V and 5 bases for J; bases not matched to a gene: 2. Germline V gene sequence: CDR1 SGHTA, CDR2 FQGTGA. PCR involved 60 Vbeta and 13 Jbeta primers. The repertoire was sequenced with immunoSEQ multiplex PCR; TCRdb's copy has only in-frame clones and lacks some. The data hold around 76,000 clones, with under 85% observed a single time. Worth noting for this clone: What it binds is not known.

The receptor was derived from a woman between 40 and 50 years old in good health and CMV-seropositive. The rearrangement joins TRBV7-3 to TRBJ2-3; 7 bases map to TRBD1. Sequenced material: PBMCs. Here the CDR3 DNA reads TGTGCCAGCAGTCGGGACAGAGATACGCAGTATTTT. Encoded protein: CASSRDRDTQYF.